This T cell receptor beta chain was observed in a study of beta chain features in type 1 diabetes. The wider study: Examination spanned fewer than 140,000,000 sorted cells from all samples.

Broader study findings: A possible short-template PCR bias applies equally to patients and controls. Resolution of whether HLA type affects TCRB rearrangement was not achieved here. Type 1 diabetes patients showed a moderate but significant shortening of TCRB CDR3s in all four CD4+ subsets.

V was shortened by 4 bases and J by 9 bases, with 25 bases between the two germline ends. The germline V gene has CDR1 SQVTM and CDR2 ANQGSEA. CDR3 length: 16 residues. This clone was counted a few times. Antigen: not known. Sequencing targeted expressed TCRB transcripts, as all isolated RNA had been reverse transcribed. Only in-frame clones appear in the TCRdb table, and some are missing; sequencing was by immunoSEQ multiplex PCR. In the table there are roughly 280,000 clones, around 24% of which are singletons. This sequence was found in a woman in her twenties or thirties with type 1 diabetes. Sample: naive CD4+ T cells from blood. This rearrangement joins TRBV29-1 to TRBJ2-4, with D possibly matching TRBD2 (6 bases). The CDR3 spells CSVVLGGASGGGIQYF. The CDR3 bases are TGCAGCGTTGTCTTGGGCGGGGCTAGTGGGGGAGGCATTCAGTACTTC.